The rows below give T cell receptor beta chains drawn from one sample of a study of monozygotic twins with inflammatory bowel disease. TCRdb reprocessed the 5' RACE reads and keeps a single row for each CDR3 protein, giving no DNA. The table gives under 150,000 distinct CDR3 sequences; the top ten clones make up 2% to 3% of it. Sequencing was done on a sample of blood. These receptors were collected from a human donor with ulcerative colitis or Crohn's disease, or a healthy co-twin of an affected twin (not recorded which). CDR3s include the opening cysteine and the closing phenylalanine or tryptophan.

J | V | length | CDR3
TRBJ2-2 | TRBV12-3/TRBV12-4 | 18 | CASSFPGTSGYNTGELFF
TRBJ2-1 | TRBV5-1 | 15 | CASSPLTGRGYEQFF
TRBJ2-5 | TRBV5-1 | 14 | CASSGTGSQETQYF
TRBJ1-1 | TRBV14 | 13 | CASSLHRNTEAFF
TRBJ1-5 | TRBV19 | 13 | CASRFSSNQPQHF
TRBJ2-1 | TRBV5-1 | 16 | CASSLVTSGGYNEQFF
TRBJ1-2 | TRBV6-5 | 15 | CASSNGRATNYGYTF
TRBJ2-1 | TRBV6-1 | 15 | CASKNRLGPYNEQFF
TRBJ2-3 | TRBV5-1 | 15 | CASSLGSGDTDTQYF
TRBJ1-4 | TRBV5-1 | 13 | CASSGWGEEKLFF
TRBJ2-2 | TRBV7-3 | 18 | CASSLFPRLAGNTGELFF
TRBJ1-6 | TRBV7-6 | 15 | CASSSDRAYNSPLHF
TRBJ2-1 | TRBV3-1 | 13 | CASSQVTYNEQFF
TRBJ1-1 | TRBV5-4 | 14 | CASSLAAGDTEAFF
TRBJ1-1 | TRBV7-2 | 13 | CASSFVKNTEAFF
TRBJ2-7 | TRBV20-1 | 16 | CSARTPRAGAIGEQYF
TRBJ2-7 | TRBV29-1 | 14 | CSVAGGDRNYEQYF
TRBJ2-5 | TRBV28 | 17 | CASSGTSGGTIQETQYF